The clone carrying this T cell receptor beta chain was seen a few times. The sample originates from a study of glioma-infiltrating T cells after dendritic cell vaccination. Deletions cut 5 bases from V and 2 bases from J, with 11 bases between. This CDR3 is built from 14 residues. Germline V CDR1 and CDR2: SGHRS, YFSETQ. Assay: immunoSEQ multiplex PCR; the TCRdb copy retains only in-frame clones and omits some. This repertoire shows tens of thousands of clones, about 80% found once; its top ten account for 2% to 2.5%. The receptor was isolated from a human donor with glioblastoma. This chain uses TRBV5-1 with TRBJ2-1, with TRBD1 as a possible D gene (5 bases). The sequences come from blood, collected before dendritic cell vaccination. CDR3 nucleotides: TGCGCCAGCAGGATGGACACCACCTACAATGAGCAGTTCTTC. Translating it yields CASRMDTTYNEQFF.